This TCR beta chain is from a study of cytomegalovirus exposure and HLA in healthy donors. Findings and caveats of the study: Prior analysis indicated that the majority of TCR beta V segments exhibited productivity approximately 90% or approximately 30% of the time. In a later analysis, most CMV-associated TCR beta chains appeared HLA-restricted. A later analysis found TCR association rates differed by HLA locus, highest for DRB1 and lowest for HLA-C.

The CDR3 spans 14 residues. Germline V gives CDR1 SGHVS, CDR2 FQNEAQ. V dropped 2 bases and J dropped 6 bases, with 13 bases sitting between them. Amplification used 60 Vbeta primers and 13 Jbeta primers. Source study methods: Some 80 million unique TCR beta chains, 9.5 million to 14 million shared, were counted in a later analysis. Sequencing used immunoSEQ multiplex PCR; TCRdb keeps in-frame clones, though not all of them. That table is the source of V, J and clone size, and D and trimming were worked out from the DNA. The sample consists of some 150,000 clones, about 82% of them appearing once. On this clone itself: Its cognate antigen is unknown.

The sequence was obtained from a female donor in good health and CMV-seropositive. The sequenced material came from PBMCs. This chain uses TRBV7-8 with TRBJ1-2; perhaps TRBD1 as D (6 bases). The CDR3 here is CASSLLRGYDGYTF. The CDR3 DNA follows: TGTGCCAGCAGCTTACTCAGGGGCTACGATGGCTACACCTTC.